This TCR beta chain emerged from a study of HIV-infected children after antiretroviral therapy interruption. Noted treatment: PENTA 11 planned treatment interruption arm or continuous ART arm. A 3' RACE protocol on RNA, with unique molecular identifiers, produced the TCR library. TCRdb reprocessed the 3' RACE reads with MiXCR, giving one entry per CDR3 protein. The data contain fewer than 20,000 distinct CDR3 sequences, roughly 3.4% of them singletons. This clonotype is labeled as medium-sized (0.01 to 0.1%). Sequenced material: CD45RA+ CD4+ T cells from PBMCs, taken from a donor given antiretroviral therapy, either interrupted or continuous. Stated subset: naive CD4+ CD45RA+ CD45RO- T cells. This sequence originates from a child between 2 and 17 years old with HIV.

CDR3 in DNA: TGTGCCAGCAGCCCCCGACCTTTAGGTTTGGGCCGCTATGGCTACACCTTC. Its protein is CASSPRPLGLGRYGYTF. The chain couples TRBV7-2 to TRBJ1-2, with D hard to call. V was trimmed by 5 bases and J by 4 bases, leaving 23 bases between them. Germline V gene sequence: CDR1 SGHTA, CDR2 FQGNSA. This CDR3 is 17 amino acids long.